A single sample gave rise to the 15 T cell receptor beta chains below, sequenced in a study of OX40 agonist ivuxolimab in advanced cancers. Libraries were prepared by immunoSEQ multiplex PCR; TCRdb keeps only in-frame clonotypes and omits some of them. The sample includes 100,000 or so clones, 94% seen only once; the top ten take 0.18%. The specimen was CD4+ or CD8+ T cells sorted from blood, collected in a trial of the OX40 agonist ivuxolimab. These receptors were taken from an adult with an advanced solid tumor such as melanoma, head and neck, liver or kidney cancer.

The genes are TRBV2 and TRBJ2-2, with D possibly being TRBD1 (6 bases). CDR1 is SNHLY, CDR2 FYNNEI, per germline. V was cut by 7 bases and J by 6 bases, with 12 bases left in between. The CDR3 sequence is 13 residues long. CDR3 residues: CASNRVSAGELFF. The CDR3, as DNA: TGTGCCAGCAACAGGGTTTCAGCCGGGGAGCTGTTTTTT.

The V gene is TRBV7-2, the J gene TRBJ2-1; TRBD2 might be the D (5 bases). This CDR3 has 13 residues. The ends were cut back, 3 bases at V and 4 bases at J, with 7 bases in the middle. Per the germline V gene, CDR1 is SGHTA and CDR2 is FQGNSA. CDR3 loop: CASSLSGYNEQFF. Here the CDR3 DNA reads TGTGCCAGCAGCTTGAGCGGTTACAATGAGCAGTTCTTC.

The chain links TRBV5-1 to TRBJ1-1, with D perhaps TRBD1 (5 bases). The germline gives CDR1 SGHRS, CDR2 YFSETQ. The CDR3 is 14 residues long. V lost 0 bases to trimming and J lost 10 bases, with 16 bases between them. In nucleotides, the CDR3 is TGCGCCAGCAGCTTGGAGGGTTCACAGGCGGGAGCTTTCTTT. It specifies CASSLEGSQAGAFF.

The chain links TRBV6-6 to TRBJ1-2, with D hard to call. V was cut by 2 bases and J by 8 bases, with 18 bases left in between. Germline V gives CDR1 MNHNY, CDR2 SVGAGI (reference sequence). This CDR3 comprises 15 residues. CDR3 amino acids: CASSYGGEPSKGYTF. CDR3 nucleotide sequence: TGTGCCAGCAGTTACGGCGGGGAACCTTCGAAGGGCTACACCTTC.

The chain joins TRBV6-5 to TRBJ1-1, with no clear D. The V and J ends lost 6 bases and 2 bases respectively, with 7 bases between them. The length of the CDR3 is 12 residues. Germline CDR1 reads MNHEY; CDR2 reads SVGAGI. This chain's CDR3 is CASSQPNTEAFF. Here the CDR3 DNA reads TGTGCCAGCAGCCAGCCTAACACTGAAGCTTTCTTT.

This CDR3 is CASSPWTSGRASEQFF. The CDR3 region has the DNA TGTGCCAGCAGCCCCTGGACTAGCGGGAGGGCCTCTGAGCAGTTCTTC. This chain joins TRBV14 and TRBJ2-1, with 15 bases fitting TRBD2. Unmatched junction bases numbered 7, after V lost 4 bases and J lost 9 bases. Germline CDR1 is SGHDN and CDR2 is FVKESK. This CDR3 comprises 16 residues.

This chain uses TRBV29-1 with TRBJ1-2; D is possibly TRBD1 (6 bases). V gave up 7 bases and J gave up 7 bases, with 19 bases separating them. The V gene's germline CDR1 is SQVTM and CDR2 ANQGSEA. This CDR3 region has 13 residues. CDR3 sequence: CSGRGDSRGGYTF. The CDR3 region has the DNA TGCAGCGGGAGGGGGGATTCCCGGGGTGGCTACACCTTC. The full variable domain, with the rest looked up from reference TRBV29-1 and TRBJ1-2, is SAVISQKPSRDICQRGTSLTIQCQVDSQVTMMFWYRQQPGQSLTLIATANQGSEATYESGFVIDKFPISRPNLTFSTLTVSNMSPEDSSIYLCSGRGDSRGGYTFGSGTRLTVV.

A single count supports this clone. V and J are TRBV9 and TRBJ2-1; 9 bases agree with TRBD1. Germline V gene sequence: CDR1 SGDLS, CDR2 YYNGEE. V gave up 0 bases and J gave up 7 bases; unmatched junction bases: 11. The CDR3 is 17 residues long. CDR3 sequence reads: CASSVGGGQGFSNEQFF. In DNA form, the CDR3 reads TGTGCCAGCAGCGTAGGGGGCGGACAGGGGTTTTCGAATGAGCAGTTCTTC.

The chain combines TRBV7-9 with TRBJ1-1; 9 nucleotides align to TRBD1. CDR3 length equals 15 residues. V was clipped by 4 bases and J by 5 bases; unmatched bases: 8. Germline-derived CDR1 and CDR2 are SEHNR and FQNEAQ (reference sequence). CDR3 in DNA: TGTGCCAGCAGCTCCGGTGGGGACAGGGCTACTGAAGCTTTCTTT. Protein product: CASSSGGDRATEAFF.

The gene calls are TRBV7-2 and TRBJ1-3, with D unclear. V lost 2 bases and J 1 base, leaving 9 bases between the germline ends. From germline, CDR1 is SGHTA and CDR2 FQGNSA. The CDR3 has 15 residues. CDR3 sequence (DNA): TGTGCCAGCAGCTTATGGGAGGGTTCTGGAAACACCATATATTTT. Amino acids: CASSLWEGSGNTIYF.

The chain couples TRBV19 to TRBJ1-6; 11 bases are a match to TRBD1. Germline trimming cut 3 bases from V and 8 bases from J; bases unmatched to any gene: 6. The CDR3 has 16 residues. CDR1 is LNHDA and CDR2 is SQIVND in the germline V gene (reference sequence). Written as DNA, the CDR3 is TGTGCCAGTAGTATTTCTGGACAGGGGGCGTATTCACCCCTCCACTTT. This gives the protein CASSISGQGAYSPLHF.

The chain carries TRBV14 and TRBJ2-1; 7 bases agree with TRBD1. CDR1 SGHDN and CDR2 FVKESK come from the germline V gene. J lost 0 bases, V lost 4 bases, and 6 bases had no gene match. This CDR3 is 16 amino acids long. CDR3: CASSRRQGRSYNEQFF. The CDR3 DNA sequence: TGTGCCAGCAGCCGCCGACAGGGTCGCTCCTACAATGAGCAGTTCTTC.

The chain recombines TRBV7-8 with TRBJ2-4; 9 bases are shared with TRBD1. Losses at the gene ends were 5 bases for V and 10 bases for J; bases not matched to a gene: 9. There are 14 residues in the CDR3. Germline V gene lookup returns CDR1 SGHVS and CDR2 FQNEAQ. CDR3 nucleotide sequence: TGTGCCAGCAGCCAGCCCGGGACAGGGAGGATTCAGTACTTC. It yields the protein CASSQPGTGRIQYF. The complete variable domain, with remaining parts taken from reference TRBV7-8 and TRBJ2-4, reads GAGVSQSPRYKVAKRGQDVALRCDPISGHVSLFWYQQALGQGPEFLTYFQNEAQLDKSGLPSDRFFAERPEGSVSTLKIQRTQQEDSAVYLCASSQPGTGRIQYFGAGTRLSVL.

The chain has TRBV4-1 and TRBJ2-7; perhaps TRBD2 as D (7 bases). V was pared by 5 bases and J by 2 bases, with 16 bases between. This CDR3 region has 15 residues. Germline V gene lookup returns CDR1 MGHRA and CDR2 YSYEKL. CDR3 amino acids: CASSLRGEGPYEQYF. For the CDR3, the DNA is TGCGCCAGCAGCTTAAGGGGGGAGGGTCCCTACGAGCAGTACTTC.

The rearrangement joins TRBV29-1 to TRBJ2-1, with 8 bases that match TRBD1. CDR1 and CDR2 (germline): SQVTM, ANQGSEA. CDR3 length: 13 residues. The V segment lost 8 bases and the J segment 0 bases; nucleotides outside the gene matches: 3. For the CDR3, the DNA is TGCAGCTCGGACAGGGACTCCTACAATGAGCAGTTCTTC. Translated, it gives CSSDRDSYNEQFF.